Detailed here is one TCR beta chain. No antigen is known for it. TCRdb re-called the reads through MiXCR, storing one row per CDR3 protein. The data contain approximately 310,000 distinct CDR3 sequences, around a quarter of them singletons. The data belong to a study of T cell repertoires in cytomegalovirus infection. About the study: It was the public TCR beta signatures that indicated both CMV infection and matching HLA type. Broader study findings: Carriage of CMV together with the relevant HLA was identifiable through cumulative public TCR beta family frequency. Predominance within the ex vivo response was attributable to HLA-C-restricted CMV-specific TCR beta clonotypes.

The sequencing here drew on cultured PBMCs, taken from culture after CMV antigen stimulation. The source is a human donor in good health (CMV status not recorded). Some clones in this sample may be carry-over from other donors' samples.

In DNA, the CDR3 is TGTGCCAGCGAAATGGGACTAGTCAATGAGCAGTTCTTC. Protein sequence: CASEMGLVNEQFF. V is TRBV2 and J is TRBJ2-1, with 8 bases lining up with TRBD2. Looked up from germline, CDR1 is SNHLY and CDR2 is FYNNEI. CDR3 length equals 13 residues. V was clipped by 8 bases and J by 6 bases; unmatched bases: 6.